This is a list of T cell receptor beta chains from one sample in a study of cytomegalovirus exposure and HLA in healthy donors. The table came from immunoSEQ multiplex PCR; TCRdb's copy has only in-frame clones and leaves some out. The sample carries about 150,000 clones, around 80% recorded once. Sequencing was carried out using PBMCs. These TCRs come from a woman aged 45-59 years in good health and CMV-seropositive. Each CDR3 is given with its conserved first and last residue. Fields, in order: J gene, D gene, V gene, clone size, CDR3 length, CDR3 protein, CDR3 DNA. D genes are given only for firm matches. Size tells how often a clone was seen (once, few, many) or the class of an expanded clone, and some rows leave it out.

TRBJ1-1 | TRBD1 | TRBV29-1 | NA | 13 | CSVVRDRGTEAFF | TGCAGCGTTGTTCGGGACAGGGGAACTGAAGCTTTCTTT
TRBJ1-1 | NA | TRBV18 | NA | 15 | CASSRSGHKNTEAFF | TGTGCCAGCTCACGATCGGGACATAAGAACACTGAAGCTTTCTTT
TRBJ2-7 | TRBD2 | TRBV15 | NA | 15 | CATSARLAGVHEQYF | TGTGCCACCAGCGCCAGACTAGCGGGAGTACACGAGCAGTACTTC
TRBJ2-7 | NA | TRBV5-1 | NA | 15 | CASSLGTPGGDEQYF | TGCGCCAGCAGCCTTGGGACTCCTGGAGGGGACGAGCAGTACTTC
TRBJ2-7 | NA | TRBV29-1 | few | 13 | CSVVGGTGYEQYF | TGCAGCGTTGTCGGGGGTACAGGCTACGAGCAGTACTTC
TRBJ2-7 | TRBD1 | TRBV6-5 | NA | 14 | CASSPDRGLNEQYF | TGTGCCAGCAGTCCCGACAGGGGGTTGAACGAGCAGTACTTC
TRBJ2-1 | NA | TRBV28 | few | 15 | CASSLYFNSYNEQFF | TGTGCCAGCAGTTTGTACTTCAACTCCTACAATGAGCAGTTCTTC
TRBJ2-1 | NA | TRBV28 | NA | 14 | CASSLQGRGNEQFF | TGTGCCAGCAGTTTACAGGGAAGGGGCAATGAGCAGTTCTTC
TRBJ1-5 | TRBD1 | TRBV5-5 | NA | 20 | CASSGGTGISPYLGNQPQHF | TGTGCCAGCAGCGGAGGGACAGGCATTTCACCGTACCTTGGCAATCAGCCCCAGCATTTT
TRBJ2-3 | NA | TRBV2 | NA | 14 | CACPLTGGTDTQYF | TGTGCCTGTCCCCTTACAGGAGGCACAGATACGCAGTATTTT
TRBJ2-2 | TRBD1 | TRBV7-3 | NA | 19 | CASSLLGQGSLGPGGELFF | TGTGCCAGCAGCTTACTCGGACAGGGCTCCCTAGGGCCGGGCGGGGAGCTGTTTTTT
TRBJ2-1 | TRBD1 | TRBV11-1 | NA | 14 | CASSPRDRDHEQFF | TGTGCCAGCAGCCCCCGGGACAGGGACCATGAGCAGTTCTTC
TRBJ2-1 | TRBD2 | TRBV6-1 | NA | 14 | CASEISGGYNEQFF | TGTGCCAGCGAGATCAGCGGGGGTTACAATGAGCAGTTCTTC
TRBJ2-7 | TRBD1 | TRBV6-1 | NA | 14 | CASSNPGQAYEQYF | TGTGCCAGCAGTAACCCGGGACAGGCCTACGAGCAGTACTTC
TRBJ2-2 | NA | TRBV4-3 | NA | 13 | CASSQSRAGELFF | TGCGCCAGCAGCCAAAGTAGAGCCGGGGAGCTGTTTTTT
TRBJ1-1 | NA | TRBV2 | NA | 13 | CASSARAGTEAFF | TGTGCCAGCAGTGCTAGGGCGGGGACTGAAGCTTTCTTT